The 4 T cell receptor beta chains reported below all come from one sample, sequenced in a study of blood T cell repertoires in COVID-19. Some clones are missing from TCRdb's copy, which holds only in-frame ones; the method was immunoSEQ multiplex PCR. Among roughly 34,000 clones listed, around 90% were seen once. The sample consisted of peripheral blood. The receptors were sampled from a man aged 55 to 70 with active COVID-19.

The chain carries TRBV6-5 and TRBJ1-2; TRBD1 agrees at 9 bases. Germline V gives CDR1 MNHEY, CDR2 SVGAGI. Trimming removed 4 bases from V and 9 bases from J; junction bases left unmatched: 3. There are 12 residues in the CDR3. The CDR3 sequence is CASSWGTGSYTF. CDR3 sequence (DNA): TGTGCCAGCAGTTGGGGGACAGGGAGCTACACCTTC.

J is TRBJ2-4 and V is TRBV28; 10 bases are a match to TRBD1. The CDR3 extends over 14 amino acids. Germline CDR1 MDHEN, CDR2 SYDVKM. Trimming took 7 bases from V and 9 from J; bases not matched to a gene: 9. The CDR3 spells CASKQTGGSGIQYF. DNA for the CDR3: TGTGCCAGCAAACAGACAGGGGGCAGCGGCATTCAGTACTTC.

The gene calls are TRBV5-1 and TRBJ1-1; no clear D gene. Germline V gene lookup returns CDR1 SGHRS and CDR2 YFSETQ. V was pared by 4 bases and J by 1 base, with 5 bases between. This CDR3 is built from 12 residues. DNA for the CDR3: TGCGCCAGCAGCCCAGGGAACACTGAAGCTTTCTTT. It yields the protein CASSPGNTEAFF.

The V and J genes are TRBV28 and TRBJ1-2, with D possibly TRBD1 on 6 matching bases. CDR1 is MDHEN and CDR2 is SYDVKM in the germline V gene. Between the trimmed V and J ends, which lost 3 bases and 4 bases, there was a span of 18 bases. This CDR3 region has 16 residues. The CDR3 DNA reads as TGTGCCAGCAGTTTCAACTACAGGGTAGGGGTCTATGGCTACACCTTC. It yields the protein CASSFNYRVGVYGYTF.